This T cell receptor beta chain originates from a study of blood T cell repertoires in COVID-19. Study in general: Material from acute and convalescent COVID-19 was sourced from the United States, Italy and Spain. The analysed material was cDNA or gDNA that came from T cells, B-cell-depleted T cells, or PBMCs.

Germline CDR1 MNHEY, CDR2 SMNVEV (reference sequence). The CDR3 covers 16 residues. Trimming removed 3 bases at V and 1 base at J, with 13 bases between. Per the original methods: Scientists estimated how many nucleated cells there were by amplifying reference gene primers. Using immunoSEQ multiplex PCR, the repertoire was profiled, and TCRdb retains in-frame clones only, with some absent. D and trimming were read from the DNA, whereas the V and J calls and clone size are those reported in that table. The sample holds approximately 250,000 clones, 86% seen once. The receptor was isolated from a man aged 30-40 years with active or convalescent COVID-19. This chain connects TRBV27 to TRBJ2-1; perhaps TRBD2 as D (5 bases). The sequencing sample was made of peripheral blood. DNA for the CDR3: TGTGCCAGCAGTTTCAATAGCGATGTTTCCTACAATGAGCAGTTCTTC. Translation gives CASSFNSDVSYNEQFF.